The entry below describes one TCR beta chain. Sequencing used immunoSEQ multiplex PCR; TCRdb keeps in-frame clones, though not all of them. Among over 50,000 clones, around 90% were seen once, and the ten largest hold about 1.8%. The V and J ends lost 5 bases and 0 bases respectively, with 11 bases between them. The CDR3 extends over 15 amino acids. Germline V CDR1 and CDR2: MNHEY, SMNVEV (reference sequence). The data belong to a study of T cell changes during pregnancy in multiple sclerosis. This specimen was peripheral blood, taken in the first trimester of pregnancy. The chain joins TRBV27 to TRBJ1-3; perhaps TRBD1 as D (6 bases). The source of this sequence is a female donor with multiple sclerosis, enrolled in a pregnancy study. The CDR3 DNA follows: TGTGCCAGCAGTGCCCAGGGGTTCTCTGGAAACACCATATATTTT. Translation gives CASSAQGFSGNTIYF.